Listed here is a single T cell receptor (beta chain). This sample is drawn from a study of blood T cell repertoires in COVID-19. Study-wide background: T cells, B-cell-depleted T cells, or PBMCs supplied cDNA or gDNA.

There are 12 residues in the CDR3. Between the trimmed V and J ends, which lost 3 bases and 5 bases, there was a span of 7 bases. The germline V gene has CDR1 MDHEN and CDR2 SYDVKM. Clones were sequenced by immunoSEQ multiplex PCR, and TCRdb holds only the in-frame ones, with some missing. Seen here are about 300,000 clones, 90% observed once, and the top ten hold about 4.5%. V usage is TRBV28 and J usage is TRBJ1-1, with D unresolved. This clonotype originated in a woman younger than 35 with acute COVID-19. Sequenced material: PBMCs or T cells enriched from blood (not recorded which). The CDR3 DNA follows: TGTGCCAGCAGTTTGCTGCGGACTGAAGCTTTCTTT. Residues: CASSLLRTEAFF. The whole variable domain, remainder taken from reference TRBV28 and TRBJ1-1, is DVKVTQSSRYLVKRTGEKVFLECVQDMDHENMFWYRQDPGLGLRLIYFSYDVKMKEKGDIPEGYSVSREKKERFSLILESASTNQTSMYLCASSLLRTEAFFGQGTRLTVV.